This TCR beta chain was sequenced during a study of CD8 T cells in Susac syndrome (dated by TCRdb to 2018 to 2020). For context, the study as a whole: Repertoire sequencing was used to test whether CD8+ T cell activation and differentiation in Susac syndrome was antigen driven. The clonality of the CD8+ T cell repertoire was compared across 12 healthy donors, around 14 Susac syndrome patients and about 16 multiple sclerosis patients. Overall results and qualifications from the work: The number of individuals in the TCR sequencing and HLA analysis was recognized as being relatively small.

About this clonotype: Its antigen specificity is not known. Base-call qualities are not available, and no considerably larger clone is one nucleotide away.

The CDR3 spans 13 residues, from the cysteine through the phenylalanine. Left in the record is the CDR3 DNA by itself, 39 bases read in frame from the first base. Per the germline V gene (reference sequence), DFQATT is the CDR1 and SNEGSKA is the CDR2. At the junction V is shortened by 4 bases and J by 3 bases, with 13 bases in between. RNA was extracted with the RNeasy kit and roughly 0.5 to 1 ug was reverse transcribed using random hexamers. TCR beta CDR3 regions were amplified with the immunoSEQ multiplex PCR assay covering 54 Vbeta and 13 Jbeta segments. PCR amplification bias was corrected using a synthetic template baseline for primer optimization and computational correction. The authors' pipeline ran thus. Reads were assigned to V, D and J genes according to IMGT and analyzed in immunoSEQ Analyzer, with only productive sequences retained. Clonality was computed as one minus Shannon entropy normalized by log2 of the number of productive unique sequences. For each patient and control, public and private clones were evaluated within the 100 most prevalent clones. Clones were defined as Susac-specific when absent from the healthy and MS cohorts, from about 1,100 published viral clones and from other ImmuneACCESS disease sequences. In-frame beta chains were kept once TCRdb had trimmed the public reads at Q25 with fastp and called clones with MiXCR. A single entry per CDR3 protein holds the most common genes and DNA from its merged rows. Here the V and J calls rest on TCRdb's processing, not on the authors' analysis. The table for this sample lists approximately 90,000 distinct CDR3 sequences; roughly 91% of them were counted only once. The top ten constitute less than 0.35% of the sample.

High-throughput TCR beta sequencing profiled peripheral blood CD8+ and CD4+ T cells from healthy donors, Susac syndrome patients and multiple sclerosis patients. Healthy donors were age- and sex-matched controls. Bulk CD8+ and CD4+ T cells were purified by magnetic negative isolation, while CD8+ TEMRA cells were enriched using FACS. Blood was collected in EDTA tubes and processed within 24 hours, with PBMCs isolated through density gradient centrifugation. PBMCs intended for TCR sequencing were cryopreserved in liquid nitrogen and thawed later in a water bath at 37 degrees C. The sorted or isolated CD4+, CD8+ and CD8+ TEMRA cells had a purity of 90% or higher.

The sequence derives from a human donor in good health. The V gene is TRBV20-1 and the J gene is TRBJ2-7, with the D segment possibly TRBD1 or TRBD2, each aligning over 5 bases. The sample comprised CD8+ T cells from PBMCs. The CDR3 is CSAMGEPSYEQYF. The bases read TGCAGTGCTATGGGGGAACCAAGCTACGAGCAGTACTTC.